The rows below give T cell receptor beta chains drawn from one sample of a study of cytomegalovirus exposure and HLA in healthy donors. TCRdb's table, derived via immunoSEQ multiplex PCR, lists solely in-frame clones and lacks some. The table has about 110,000 clones, around 71% seen once. Source material: PBMCs. The source is a boy aged 5 to 17 in good health and CMV-seronegative. The CDR3 runs from the conserved cysteine through the conserved F or W. D genes are given only for firm matches. Size is omitted from some rows. Given values are once, few, many or a class for expanded clones.

>TRBJ1-2|TRBV2|TRBD1|few
CASSTYRQGEGGYTF
>TRBJ2-7|TRBV7-9|TRBD1|NA
CASTIGTDPYEQYF
>TRBJ2-1|TRBV7-2|TRBD2|NA
CASSPSGRARYNEQFF
>TRBJ1-1|TRBV13|TRBD1|once
CASSRQGRGRGTEAFF
>TRBJ1-1|TRBV5-1|TRBD1|NA
CASSAATGVPEAFF
>TRBJ2-7|TRBV7-2|NA|NA
CASRNRGGKGSYEQYF
>TRBJ2-6|TRBV7-2|TRBD1|NA
CASSFAGGYSGANVLTF
>TRBJ2-4|TRBV5-5|TRBD1|NA
CASSLAGTENIQYF
>TRBJ1-3|TRBV5-1|NA|NA
CASSFSQSSGNTIYF
>TRBJ2-3|TRBV28|TRBD2|NA
CASSRTSGSDTQYF
>TRBJ1-1|TRBV11-2|NA|NA
CASRRGNTEAFF
>TRBJ2-7|TRBV6-6|TRBD2|NA
CASSGERGSSYEQYF
>TRBJ2-1|TRBV5-1|NA|once
CASSRDSGSYNEQFF
>TRBJ1-5|TRBV6-1|NA|few
CASSETEPIGPQHF
>TRBJ2-3|TRBV6-1|TRBD1|NA
CASRTGGILTDTQYF
>TRBJ2-1|TRBV7-9|TRBD2|NA
CASSHGTSLNEQFF
>TRBJ1-1|TRBV5-1|TRBD1|few
CASSLQGASTEAFF
>TRBJ1-2|TRBV4-2|NA|NA
CASSFQNRENDGYTF
>TRBJ2-7|TRBV5-6|NA|NA
CASSLDRISYEQYF
>TRBJ2-7|TRBV30|NA|NA
CACRDFLRSYEQYF
>TRBJ2-6|TRBV7-6|NA|NA
CASSSGPRDFYDSGANVLTF